This T cell receptor beta chain was sequenced for a study of CD8 T cells in ankylosing spondylitis. The study, taken as a whole, reports: Some of these motif variants have turned up before, in reports on reactive arthritis synovial fluid and blood. Significant enrichment of disease-linked clones was reported in matched ankylosing spondylitis synovial fluid. Fewer than 10 highly homologous variants made up a TCR beta motif that seemed to typify ankylosing spondylitis blood.

V gave up 6 bases and J gave up 2 bases, with 13 bases separating them. This CDR3 region has 14 residues. Germline loops: CDR1 SNHLY, CDR2 FYNNEI. Construction of TCR beta libraries was performed using quantitative 5'-RACE with molecular barcodes. TCRdb fed the 5' RACE reads into MiXCR, producing one record per CDR3 protein. The sample carries some 800,000 distinct CDR3 sequences, 12% recorded once. This clonotype was picked up many times. Its cognate antigen is unknown. Material for sequencing was blood, either unsorted or a sorted T cell fraction (not recorded which). This chain uses TRBV2 with TRBJ2-5; D call uncertain. This TCR derives from a male donor with ankylosing spondylitis. The CDR3 loop reads CASSANGVQETQYF. CDR3 nucleotide sequence: TGTGCCAGCAGCGCTAATGGCGTTCAAGAGACCCAGTACTTC.